This T cell receptor (beta chain) was identified during a study of cytomegalovirus exposure and HLA in healthy donors. CDR3 length equals 14 residues. Germline lookup yields CDR1 KGHSH and CDR2 LQKENI. Between the trimmed V and J ends, which lost 5 bases and 1 base, there was a span of 11 bases. Regarding donors, all were healthy bone marrow donors. Points from the study as a whole: Among CMV-associated TCR beta chains, most appeared HLA-restricted in a later analysis. As was reported, the classifier diagnosed cytomegalovirus status with high specificity and sensitivity.

Both 60 Vbeta primers and 13 Jbeta primers went into the PCR. This table comes from immunoSEQ multiplex PCR, and its TCRdb copy is limited to in-frame clones, with some not included. The sample consists of 70,000 to 100,000 clones, around 82% of them appearing once. Comment on this clone: Its antigen is currently unknown.

The TCR sequence derives from a man aged 18 to 30 in good health and CMV-seronegative. The chain is built from TRBV18 and TRBJ1-1; D is perhaps TRBD1 (6 bases). Sequencing was done on a sample of PBMCs. CDR3 coding DNA: TGTGCCAGCTCATCCTGGACAGAGAACACTGAAGCTTTCTTT. This sequence encodes CASSSWTENTEAFF.